This TCR beta chain was obtained from a study of vaccination effects on CD4 cells after COVID-19. Study-wide results and caveats: There were few convalescent patients in the study and no early post-infection timepoints.

CDR1 is LGHDT, CDR2 YNNKEL, per germline (reference sequence). There are 12 residues in the CDR3. V was shortened by 4 bases and J by 7 bases, with 8 bases between the two germline ends. Remarks on this clone: Antigen: not known.

ViraFEST used viral peptide pools to expand antigen-specific CD4+ T cells before sequencing. An approximately ten-day culture period preceded the isolation of CD4+ T cells. Confirmation by PCR established that the person had SARS-CoV-2 infection between March and December 2020. Profiled with immunoSEQ multiplex PCR; TCRdb holds only in-frame clones, not every one. This table has 20,000 to 30,000 clones, approximately 80% appearing once. Material: CD4+ T cells from PBMCs cultured with HCoV-NL63 spike peptides, obtained before COVID-19 vaccination. This TCR was recovered from a human donor who had a prior SARS-CoV-2 infection. The chain is built from TRBV3-1 (or the pseudogene TRBV3-2) and TRBJ2-1; a weak D match, TRBD1 (5 bases). CDR3 protein: CASSRYRNEQFF. DNA of the CDR3: TGTGCCAGCAGCCGGTACAGGAATGAGCAGTTCTTC.